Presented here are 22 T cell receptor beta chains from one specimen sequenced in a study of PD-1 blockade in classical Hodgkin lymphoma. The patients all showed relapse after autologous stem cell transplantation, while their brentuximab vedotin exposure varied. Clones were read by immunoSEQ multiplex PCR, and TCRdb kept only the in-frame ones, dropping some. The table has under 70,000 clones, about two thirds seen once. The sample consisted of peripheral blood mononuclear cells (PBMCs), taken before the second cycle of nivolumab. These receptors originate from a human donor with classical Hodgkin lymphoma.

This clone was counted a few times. The CDR3 loop is CASSLSGQGIHQPQHF. The CDR3 region has the DNA TGTGCCAGCAGTCTTTCCGGACAGGGGATCCATCAGCCCCAGCATTTT. The V and J genes are TRBV27 and TRBJ1-5; 9 bases map to TRBD1. Per germline, CDR1 MNHEY and CDR2 SMNVEV (reference sequence). V was clipped by 5 bases and J by 5 bases; unmatched bases: 10. The length of the CDR3 is 16 residues.

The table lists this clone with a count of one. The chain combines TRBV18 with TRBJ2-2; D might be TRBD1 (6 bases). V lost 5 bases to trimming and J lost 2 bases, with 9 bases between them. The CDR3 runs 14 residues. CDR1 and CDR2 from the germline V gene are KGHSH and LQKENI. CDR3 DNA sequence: TGTGCCAGCTCAACACAGGGAAACACCGGGGAGCTGTTTTTT. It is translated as CASSTQGNTGELFF.

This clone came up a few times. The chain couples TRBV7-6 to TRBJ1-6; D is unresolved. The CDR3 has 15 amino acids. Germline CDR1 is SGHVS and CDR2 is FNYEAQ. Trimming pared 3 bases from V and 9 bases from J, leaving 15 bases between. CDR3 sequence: CASSLLGEGSSPLHF. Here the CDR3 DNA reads TGTGCCAGCAGCTTGTTGGGTGAGGGAAGTTCACCCCTCCACTTT.

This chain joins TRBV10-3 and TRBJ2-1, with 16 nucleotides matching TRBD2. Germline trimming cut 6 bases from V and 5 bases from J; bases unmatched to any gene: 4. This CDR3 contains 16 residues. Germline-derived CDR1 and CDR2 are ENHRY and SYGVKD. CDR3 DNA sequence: TGTGCCATCAGAAAGGGACTAGCGGGAGGGGACAATGAGCAGTTCTTC. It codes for CAIRKGLAGGDNEQFF.

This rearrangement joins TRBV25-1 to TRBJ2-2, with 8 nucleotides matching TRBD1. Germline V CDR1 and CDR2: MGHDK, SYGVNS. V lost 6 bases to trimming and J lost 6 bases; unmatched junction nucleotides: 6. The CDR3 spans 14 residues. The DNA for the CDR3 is TGTGCCAGCAGGTGGGCAGGGGGCGCCGGGGAGCTGTTTTTT. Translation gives CASRWAGGAGELFF.

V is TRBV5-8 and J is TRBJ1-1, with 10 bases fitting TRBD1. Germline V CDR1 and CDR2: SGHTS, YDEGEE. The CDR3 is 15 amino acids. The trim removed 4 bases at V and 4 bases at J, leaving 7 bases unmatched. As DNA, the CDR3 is TGTGCCAGCAGCAGACGACAGGGGGCGGGCACTGAAGCTTTCTTT. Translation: CASSRRQGAGTEAFF.

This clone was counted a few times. The CDR3 DNA reads TGTGCCAGCAGCTTATTAAGCGGGGGGGCTACAGATACGCAGTATTTT. This translates into CASSLLSGGATDTQYF. This chain uses TRBV7-3 with TRBJ2-3, with 10 bases identical to TRBD2. The V gene's germline CDR1 is SGHTA and CDR2 FQGTGA. The CDR3 runs 16 residues. With 2 bases clipped from V and 3 bases from J, the junction kept 5 bases outside the gene matches.

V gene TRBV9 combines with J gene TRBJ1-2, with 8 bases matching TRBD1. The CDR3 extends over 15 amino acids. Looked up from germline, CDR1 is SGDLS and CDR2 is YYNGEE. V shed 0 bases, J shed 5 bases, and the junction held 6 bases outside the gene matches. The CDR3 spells CASSVDWDRRYGYTF. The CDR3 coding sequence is TGTGCCAGCAGCGTAGATTGGGACAGGAGGTATGGCTACACCTTC.

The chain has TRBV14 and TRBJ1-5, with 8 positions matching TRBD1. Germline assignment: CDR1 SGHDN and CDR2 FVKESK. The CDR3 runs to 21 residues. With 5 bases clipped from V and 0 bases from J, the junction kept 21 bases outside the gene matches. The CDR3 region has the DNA TGTGCCAGCAGCTCCCCCCCCCTGGGACAGGCGGTGTGGGGTAGCAATCAGCCCCAGCATTTT. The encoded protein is CASSSPPLGQAVWGSNQPQHF.

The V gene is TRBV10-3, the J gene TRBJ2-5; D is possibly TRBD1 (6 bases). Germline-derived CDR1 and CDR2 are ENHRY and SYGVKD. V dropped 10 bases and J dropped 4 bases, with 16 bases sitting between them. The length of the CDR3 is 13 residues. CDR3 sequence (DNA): TGTGCCAACGCCGACTCAGGGGTAGAGACCCAGTACTTC. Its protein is CANADSGVETQYF.

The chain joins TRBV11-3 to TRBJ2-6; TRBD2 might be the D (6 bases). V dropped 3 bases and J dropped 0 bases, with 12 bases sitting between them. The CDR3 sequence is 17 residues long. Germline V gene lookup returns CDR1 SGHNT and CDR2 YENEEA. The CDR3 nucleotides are TGTGCCAGCAGCTTTGCTAGCGTCAACTCTGGGGCCAACGTCCTGACTTTC. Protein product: CASSFASVNSGANVLTF.

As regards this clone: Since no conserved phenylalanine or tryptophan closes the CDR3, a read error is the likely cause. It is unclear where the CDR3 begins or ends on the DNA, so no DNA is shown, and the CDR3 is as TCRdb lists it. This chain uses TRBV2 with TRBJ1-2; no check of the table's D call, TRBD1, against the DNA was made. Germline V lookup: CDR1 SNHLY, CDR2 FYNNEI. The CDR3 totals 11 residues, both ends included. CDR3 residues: CASSELGRGPI.

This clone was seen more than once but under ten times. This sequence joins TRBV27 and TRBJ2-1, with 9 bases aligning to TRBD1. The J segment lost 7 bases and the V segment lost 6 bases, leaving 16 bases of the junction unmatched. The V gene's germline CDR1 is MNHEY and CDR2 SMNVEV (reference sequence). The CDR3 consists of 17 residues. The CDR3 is CASSLIVATGGSNEQFF. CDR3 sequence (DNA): TGTGCCAGCAGCCTAATCGTCGCGACAGGGGGATCTAATGAGCAGTTCTTC.

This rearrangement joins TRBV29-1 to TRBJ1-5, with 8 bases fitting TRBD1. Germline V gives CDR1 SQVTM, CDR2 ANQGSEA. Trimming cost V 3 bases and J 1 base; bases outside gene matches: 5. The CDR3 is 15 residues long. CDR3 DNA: TGCAGCGTTGACGGACAGGGAGGAAGCAATCAGCCCCAGCATTTT. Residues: CSVDGQGGSNQPQHF.

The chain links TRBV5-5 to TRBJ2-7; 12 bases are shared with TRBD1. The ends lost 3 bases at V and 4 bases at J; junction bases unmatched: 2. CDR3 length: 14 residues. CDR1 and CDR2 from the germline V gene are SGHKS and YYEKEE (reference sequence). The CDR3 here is CASSSGQGAYEQYF. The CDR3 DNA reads TGTGCCAGCAGCTCGGGACAGGGGGCGTACGAGCAGTACTTC.

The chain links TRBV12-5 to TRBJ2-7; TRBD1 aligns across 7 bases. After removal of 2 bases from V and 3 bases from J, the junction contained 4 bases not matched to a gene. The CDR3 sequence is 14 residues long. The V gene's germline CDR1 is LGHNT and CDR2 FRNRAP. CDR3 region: CASGLFSGGYEQYF. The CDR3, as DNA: TGTGCTAGTGGTTTGTTTTCAGGGGGCTACGAGCAGTACTTC.

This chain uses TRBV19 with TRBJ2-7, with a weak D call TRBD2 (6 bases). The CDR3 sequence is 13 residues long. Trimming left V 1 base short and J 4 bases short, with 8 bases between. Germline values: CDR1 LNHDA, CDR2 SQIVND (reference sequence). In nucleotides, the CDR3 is TGTGCCAGTAGTATAGGGAGGGGTTACGAGCAGTACTTC. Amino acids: CASSIGRGYEQYF.

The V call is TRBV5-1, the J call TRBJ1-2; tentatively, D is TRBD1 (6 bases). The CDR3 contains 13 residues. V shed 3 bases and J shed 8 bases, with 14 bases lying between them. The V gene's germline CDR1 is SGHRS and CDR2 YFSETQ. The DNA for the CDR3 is TGCGCCAGCAGCTCGGACAGTGTGGGCGGCTACACCTTC. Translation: CASSSDSVGGYTF.

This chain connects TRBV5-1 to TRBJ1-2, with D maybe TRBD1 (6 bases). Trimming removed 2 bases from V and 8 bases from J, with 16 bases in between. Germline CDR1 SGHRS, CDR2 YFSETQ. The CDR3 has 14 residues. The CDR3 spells CASSLGGGSRGYTF. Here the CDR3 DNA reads TGCGCCAGCAGCTTAGGAGGGGGTAGTAGGGGCTACACCTTC.

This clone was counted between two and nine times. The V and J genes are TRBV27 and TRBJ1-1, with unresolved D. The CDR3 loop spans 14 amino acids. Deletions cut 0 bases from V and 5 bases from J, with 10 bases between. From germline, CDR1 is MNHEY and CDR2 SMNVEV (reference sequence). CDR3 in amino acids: CASSLSGVSTEAFF. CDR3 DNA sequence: TGTGCCAGCAGTTTATCCGGGGTATCGACTGAAGCTTTCTTT.

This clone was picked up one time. DNA for the CDR3: TGTGCCAGTAGTACGGGACAGCTAAATCGGTACCAAGAGACCCAGTACTTC. It yields the protein CASSTGQLNRYQETQYF. This chain connects TRBV19 to TRBJ2-5; 7 bases are a match to TRBD1. Per the germline V gene, CDR1 is LNHDA and CDR2 is SQIVND (reference sequence). The V segment lost 4 bases and the J segment 0 bases; nucleotides outside the gene matches: 11. The CDR3 extends over 17 amino acids.

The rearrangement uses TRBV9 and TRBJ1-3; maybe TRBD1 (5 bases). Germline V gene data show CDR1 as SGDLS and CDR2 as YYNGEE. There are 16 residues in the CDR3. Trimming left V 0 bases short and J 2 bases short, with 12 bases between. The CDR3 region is CASSVEAGPTGNTIYF. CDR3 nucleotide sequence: TGTGCCAGCAGCGTAGAGGCAGGGCCTACTGGAAACACCATATATTTT.